This T cell receptor (beta chain) was identified in a study of T cells in Graves' hyperthyroidism and ophthalmopathy. The study, taken as a whole, reports: The blood repertoire included most of the expanded thyroid clonotypes above 0.001. Before onset, ophthalmopathy was predicted by the model a median approximately 6.6 months earlier.

V lost 5 bases, J lost 0 bases, and 9 bases lay in between. Germline CDR1 and CDR2: SGHRS and YFSETQ. The CDR3 sequence is 14 residues long. TCR beta CDR3 regions were amplified from RNA transcripts. The HTBI primer set served for first-round RT-PCR of the TCR CDR3. One entry per CDR3 protein, called by TCRdb with MiXCR from the multiplex PCR reads. The sample yields about 380,000 distinct CDR3 sequences, about 13% seen once. Concerning this clonotype itself: Antigen unknown.

The chain couples TRBV5-1 to TRBJ2-1, with D unclear. Sequences were obtained from blood. This receptor was identified in a man aged 25-40 years with Graves' hyperthyroidism that later progressed to Graves' ophthalmopathy. The CDR3 protein is CASRRQSSYNEQFF. The CDR3 DNA follows: TGCGCCAGCAGACGCCAAAGCTCCTACAATGAGCAGTTCTTC.